The clone carrying this T cell receptor (beta chain) was recorded at least ten times. Researchers attached unique molecular identifiers to individual cDNA molecules. Via MiXCR, TCRdb re-called the 5' RACE reads, giving one row per CDR3 protein. The profile covers around 25,000 distinct CDR3 sequences, with approximately 4% appearing a single time and about 9.3% taken by the ten largest. The sample is drawn from a study of early T cells in non-severe SARS-CoV-2 infection. The sequencing input was whole blood. The TCR originated in an adult who was a healthcare worker with PCR-confirmed SARS-CoV-2 infection or an uninfected control (not recorded which).

The DNA of the CDR3 is TGTGCCAGCAGTGAATTCAGGGACAGGGGGTACGAGCAGTACTTC. This gives the protein CASSEFRDRGYEQYF. The chain recombines TRBV6-1 with TRBJ2-7, with TRBD1 matching over 11 bases. Germline trimming cut 2 bases from V and 4 bases from J; bases unmatched to any gene: 4. The CDR3 has 15 residues. CDR1 is MNHNS and CDR2 is SASEGT in the germline V gene.